A single sample is the source of the 7 T cell receptor beta chains below, sequenced in a study of T cells after yellow fever vaccination. One entry per CDR3 protein, called by TCRdb with MiXCR from the 5' RACE reads. Found here are about 340,000 distinct CDR3 sequences, roughly 9.4% of them singletons; the top ten hold over 15%. The material was PBMCs, obtained on the day of the first yellow fever vaccination. The receptors originated from a man between 18 and 29 years old who received the YFV17D yellow fever vaccine.

In its sample, this clonotype was seen a few times. The chain employs TRBV12-3 or TRBV12-4 and TRBJ2-3; TRBD1 aligns across 8 bases. J gave up 7 bases and V 6 bases, and 12 bases lay outside the gene matches. CDR3 size: 15 residues. The CDR3 here is CASSLSAQGAYTQYF. Here the CDR3 DNA reads TGTGCCAGCAGCCTCAGCGCCCAGGGGGCCTATACGCAGTATTTT.

This clonotype occurred many times. The chain is built from TRBV7-2 and TRBJ2-1; D not certain. Trimming left V 5 bases short and J 8 bases short, with 16 bases between. The CDR3 has 14 residues. CDR1 is SGHTA and CDR2 is FQGNSA in the germline V gene. CDR3 bases: TGTGCCAGCAGCCAACCATTTAATCAACATGAGCAGTTCTTC. Amino acid sequence: CASSQPFNQHEQFF.

This clonotype has at least ten counts. The chain joins TRBV29-1 to TRBJ1-2; 9 bases fit TRBD1. Germline V gene lookup returns CDR1 SQVTM and CDR2 ANQGSEA. The junction had 5 bases not matched to a gene; V was cut back by 7 bases and J by 5 bases. The CDR3 has 12 residues. CDR3 region: CSATGGNYGYTF. In nucleotides, the CDR3 is TGCAGCGCAACAGGGGGCAATTATGGCTACACCTTC.

This sequence joins TRBV6-1 and TRBJ2-5, with D possibly being TRBD1 (6 bases). Germline values: CDR1 MNHNS, CDR2 SASEGT. V dropped 3 bases and J dropped 1 base, with 6 bases sitting between them. CDR3 size: 13 residues. The CDR3, as DNA: TGTGCCAGCAGTGAGGGGGCCCAAGAGACCCAGTACTTC. Its translation: CASSEGAQETQYF.

CDR3 nucleotides: TGCAGCGCGACAGTGAAGGACACCGGGGAGCTGTTTTTT. Translating gives CSATVKDTGELFF. The chain recombines TRBV29-1 with TRBJ2-2, with D perhaps TRBD1 (5 bases). Germline V CDR1 and CDR2: SQVTM, ANQGSEA. There are 13 residues in the CDR3. Trimming removed 7 bases at V and 3 bases at J, with 12 bases between.

The table lists this clonotype with a few counts. J is TRBJ2-3 and V is TRBV20-1; no clear D gene. Trimming cost V 3 bases and J 6 bases, with 4 bases left between them. The CDR3 is made up of 10 amino acids. Germline loops: CDR1 DFQATT, CDR2 SNEGSKA (reference sequence). The chain's CDR3 is CSASWDTQYF. The CDR3, as DNA: TGCAGTGCTAGCTGGGATACGCAGTATTTT.

The chain links TRBV12-3 or TRBV12-4 to TRBJ1-5; 8 nucleotides align to TRBD1. Trimming cost V 1 base and J 0 bases; bases outside gene matches: 5. This CDR3 has 17 amino acids. The CDR3 DNA reads as TGTGCCAGCAGTTTAGGACAGGGGAGAGCTAGCAATCAGCCCCAGCATTTT. Protein product: CASSLGQGRASNQPQHF.